This T cell receptor (beta chain) was captured by sequencing in a study of CD8 T cells in ankylosing spondylitis (dated by TCRdb to 2016 to 2017). The study in broad terms: The study set out to find disease-linked TCR variants by profiling T cell receptor beta repertoires in ankylosing spondylitis patients and healthy donors. Samples of peripheral blood were taken, and for ankylosing spondylitis patients, synovial fluid was collected as well. The full study cohort was made up of about 24 ankylosing spondylitis patients and over 90 healthy donors. Points the paper makes about the study in general: The disease-linked clones showed a CD8+ phenotype and occurred at relatively low frequencies in peripheral blood. A TCR beta motif made up of roughly eight highly homologous amino acid variants appeared to be characteristic of blood from ankylosing spondylitis patients. Some motif variants were previously reported in synovial fluid and blood of reactive arthritis patients, suggesting common disease-initiation mechanisms. The disease-linked clones were reported as significantly enriched in matched synovial fluid samples from ankylosing spondylitis patients.

About this clonotype itself: Its antigen is currently not known. The input lacks base qualities; no much larger clone sits a single base away.

Clipping removes 5 bases from V and 3 bases from J, with 3 as the unmatched junction base count. Spanning cysteine to phenylalanine, the CDR3 consists of 14 amino acids. The DNA shown is the 42-base CDR3, in frame from base 1. According to the germline V gene (reference sequence), CDR1 reads LNHDA and CDR2 reads SQIVND. Sequenced using an Illumina HiSeq 2500. Quantitative 5'-RACE with molecular barcodes was used to prepare TCR beta libraries. In the paper's pipeline: A new computational method, built on a probabilistic model of VDJ rearrangement, was used to identify disease-linked TCR variants. TCRdb ran its own pipeline on the public reads, namely fastp trimming at Q25 and MiXCR clone calling, and kept in-frame beta chains. All rows with the same CDR3 protein become a single entry with the most common DNA and genes. The V and J calls reflect TCRdb's pipeline rather than the authors' work. The sample includes about 360,000 distinct CDR3 sequences, with 20% observed a single time. The top ten clonotypes cover roughly 13% of the sample.

Sequencing was performed on blood, either unsorted or a sorted T cell fraction (not recorded which). The clonotype originates from a male donor with ankylosing spondylitis or in good health (not recorded which). Recombination joined TRBV19 with TRBJ2-2; 7 middle bases align to TRBD2. The CDR3 has the sequence CASSFREDTGELFF. The bases read TGTGCCAGTAGTTTCCGGGAGGACACCGGGGAGCTGTTTTTT.